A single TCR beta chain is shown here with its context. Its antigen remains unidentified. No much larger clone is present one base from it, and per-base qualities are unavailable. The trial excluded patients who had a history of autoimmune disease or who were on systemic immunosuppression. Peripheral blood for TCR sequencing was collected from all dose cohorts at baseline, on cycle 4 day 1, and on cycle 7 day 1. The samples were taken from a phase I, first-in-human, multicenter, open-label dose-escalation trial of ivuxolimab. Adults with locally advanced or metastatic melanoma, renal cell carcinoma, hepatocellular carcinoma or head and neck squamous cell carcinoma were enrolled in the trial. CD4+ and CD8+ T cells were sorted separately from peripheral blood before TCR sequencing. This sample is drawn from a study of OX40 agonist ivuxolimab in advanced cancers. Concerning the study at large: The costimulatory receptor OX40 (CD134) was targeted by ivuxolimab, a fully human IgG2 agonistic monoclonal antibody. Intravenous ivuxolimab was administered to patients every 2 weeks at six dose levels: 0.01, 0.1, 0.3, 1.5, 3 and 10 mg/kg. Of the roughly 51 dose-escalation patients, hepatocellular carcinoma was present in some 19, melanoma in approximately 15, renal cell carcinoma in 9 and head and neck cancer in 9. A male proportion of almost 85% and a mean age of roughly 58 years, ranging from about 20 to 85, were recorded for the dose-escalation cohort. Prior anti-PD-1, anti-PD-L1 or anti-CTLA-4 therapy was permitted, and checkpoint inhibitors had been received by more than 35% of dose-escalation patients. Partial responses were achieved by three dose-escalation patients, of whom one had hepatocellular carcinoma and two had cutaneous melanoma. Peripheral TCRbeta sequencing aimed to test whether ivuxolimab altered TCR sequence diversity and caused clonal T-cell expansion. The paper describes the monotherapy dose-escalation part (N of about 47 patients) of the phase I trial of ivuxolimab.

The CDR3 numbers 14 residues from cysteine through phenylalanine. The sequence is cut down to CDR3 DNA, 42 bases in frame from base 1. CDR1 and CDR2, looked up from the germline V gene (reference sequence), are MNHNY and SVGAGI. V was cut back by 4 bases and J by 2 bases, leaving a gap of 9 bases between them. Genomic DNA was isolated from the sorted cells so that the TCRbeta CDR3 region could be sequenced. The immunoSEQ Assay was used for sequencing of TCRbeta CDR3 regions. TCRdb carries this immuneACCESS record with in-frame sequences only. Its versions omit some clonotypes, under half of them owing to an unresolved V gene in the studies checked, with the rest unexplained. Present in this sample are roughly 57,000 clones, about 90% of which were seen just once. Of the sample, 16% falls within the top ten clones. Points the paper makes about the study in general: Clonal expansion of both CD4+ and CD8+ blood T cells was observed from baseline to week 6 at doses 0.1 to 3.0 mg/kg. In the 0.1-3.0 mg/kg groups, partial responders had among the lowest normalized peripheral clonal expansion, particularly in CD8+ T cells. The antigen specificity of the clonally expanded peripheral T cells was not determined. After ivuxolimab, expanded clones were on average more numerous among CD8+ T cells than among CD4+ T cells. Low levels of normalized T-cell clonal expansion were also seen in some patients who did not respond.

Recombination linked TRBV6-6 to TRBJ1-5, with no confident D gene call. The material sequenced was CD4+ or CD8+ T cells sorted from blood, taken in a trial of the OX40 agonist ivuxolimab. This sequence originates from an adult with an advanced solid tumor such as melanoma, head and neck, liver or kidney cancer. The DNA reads TGTGCCAGCAGTTCAGGTCGCGGCAATCAGCCCCAGCATTTT. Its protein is CASSSGRGNQPQHF.